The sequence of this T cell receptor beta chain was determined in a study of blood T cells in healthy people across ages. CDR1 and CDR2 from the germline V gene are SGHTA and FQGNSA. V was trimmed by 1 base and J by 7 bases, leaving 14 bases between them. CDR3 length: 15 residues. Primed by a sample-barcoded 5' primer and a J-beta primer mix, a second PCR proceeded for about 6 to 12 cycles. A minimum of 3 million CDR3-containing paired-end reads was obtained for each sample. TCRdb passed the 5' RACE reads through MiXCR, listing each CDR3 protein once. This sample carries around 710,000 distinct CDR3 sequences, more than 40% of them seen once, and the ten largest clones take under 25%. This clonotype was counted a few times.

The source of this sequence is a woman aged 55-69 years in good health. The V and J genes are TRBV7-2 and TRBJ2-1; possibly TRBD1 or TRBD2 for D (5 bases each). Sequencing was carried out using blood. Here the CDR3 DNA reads TGTGCCAGCAGCTTAGGGGGACCTACCCTGAATGAGCAGTTCTTC. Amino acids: CASSLGGPTLNEQFF.